This T cell receptor beta chain was sequenced in a study of beta chain features in type 1 diabetes. Overall study results and limits: In every one of the four CD4+ subsets, TCRB CDR3s were moderately but significantly shorter in Type 1 diabetes patients.

The ends were cut back, 4 bases at V and 1 base at J, with 12 bases in the middle. There are 14 residues in the CDR3. Per germline, CDR1 SGHNT and CDR2 YYREEE (reference sequence). The authors reverse transcribed all of the isolated RNA, so sequencing captured expressed TCRB transcripts. Only in-frame clones appear in the TCRdb table, and some are missing; sequencing was by immunoSEQ multiplex PCR. This sample has a few hundred thousand clones, with around 9.6% found just once. This clone was counted between two and nine times. The antigen remains undetermined. The source material was central memory CD4+ T cells from blood. The V and J genes are TRBV5-4 and TRBJ2-7, with D possibly TRBD2 on 6 matching bases. This receptor was identified in a man aged 25 to 40 with type 1 diabetes. This CDR3 is CASSGTGGSYEQYF. The CDR3, as DNA: TGTGCCAGCAGCGGAACCGGGGGATCCTACGAGCAGTACTTC.